Below, 29 T cell receptor beta chains from the same sample are listed, as sequenced in a study of blood T cells in healthy people across ages (dated by TCRdb to between 2014 and 2016). Libraries were built with 5' RACE. The data were produced on an Illumina HiSeq 2500. The second PCR ran for roughly 7 to 11 cycles and used a J-beta primer mix along with a sample-barcoded 5' primer. TCRdb ran its own pipeline on the public reads, namely fastp trimming at Q25 and MiXCR clone calling, and kept in-frame beta chains. Rows are combined by CDR3 protein, so each entry shows the most common genes and DNA. This sample is represented by fewer than 1,200,000 distinct CDR3 sequences; approximately 26% of them were singletons. The top ten hold less than 0.75% of the sample. The sample was also linked to a second study, of T cells of mothers and their children.

The sample taken for sequencing was blood. Receptor source: a girl aged 2 to 10 in good health.

V and J are TRBV5-1 and TRBJ2-5; 7 nucleotides line up with TRBD1. The DNA end favors TRBJ2-7, so the J call may be wrong. Germline-derived CDR1 and CDR2 are SGHRS and YFSETQ. The CDR3 totals 15 residues. CDR3 sequence: CASSLVSGGVHEQYF. DNA of the CDR3: TGCGCCAGCAGCTTGGTGTCAGGGGGTGTCCACGAGCAGTACTTC.

This clonotype was picked up a small number of times. The gene calls are TRBV20-1 and TRBJ2-7; TRBD1 agrees at 10 bases. With 3 bases clipped from V and 4 bases from J, the junction kept 6 bases outside the gene matches. Germline assignment: CDR1 DFQATT and CDR2 SNEGSKA (reference sequence). The CDR3 covers 14 residues. The CDR3 coding sequence is TGCAGTGCTAGCCAGACAGGGGGCGTTTACGAGCAGTACTTC. Amino acid sequence: CSASQTGGVYEQYF.

The CDR3 region is CASSIEFPTSGNTIYF. For the CDR3, the DNA is TGTGCCAGCAGTATAGAGTTTCCGACCTCTGGAAACACCATATATTTT. The rearrangement links TRBV27 to TRBJ1-3, with D hard to call. There are 16 residues in the CDR3. CDR1 is MNHEY and CDR2 is SMNVEV in the germline V gene (reference sequence). Trimming cost V 5 bases and J 0 bases, with 14 bases left between them.

The chain joins TRBV5-1 to TRBJ1-4; D gene uncertain. The CDR3 runs to 15 residues. Germline V gives CDR1 SGHRS, CDR2 YFSETQ. Trimming shortened V by 6 bases and J by 0 bases, and 12 bases separated the two germline ends. The DNA of the CDR3 is TGCGCCAGCACCCGAGAGAAAGCAACTAATGAAAAACTGTTTTTT. This codes for CASTREKATNEKLFF.

There are a few counts of this clonotype. The rearrangement uses TRBV20-1 and TRBJ2-5; D ambiguous. V was clipped by 0 bases and J by 0 bases, with 17 bases between them. The CDR3 length is 17 residues. Germline loops: CDR1 DFQATT, CDR2 SNEGSKA (reference sequence). In nucleotides, the CDR3 is TGCAGTGCTAGAGATTACGTTAGGCAGACGTACCAAGAGACCCAGTACTTC. Protein sequence: CSARDYVRQTYQETQYF.

This clonotype was observed a handful of times. The rearrangement joins TRBV21-1 to TRBJ2-7. The DNA end favors TRBJ2-5, so the J call may be wrong. TRBV21-1 is designated a pseudogene. The CDR3 spans 10 residues. The CDR3 sequence is CARLVETQYF. The CDR3 DNA reads TGTGCCCGCTTGGTAGAGACCCAGTACTTC.

The chain recombines TRBV6-6 with TRBJ2-5; 9 nucleotides match TRBD1. With the DNA end fitting TRBJ2-7 better, the J assignment may be wrong. Germline V gene sequence: CDR1 MNHNY, CDR2 SVGAGI (reference sequence). The CDR3 is 14 amino acids. The CDR3 DNA is TGTGCCAGCAGTTCATACAGGGGGCGGAACGAGCAGTACTTC. This encodes CASSSYRGRNEQYF.

This clonotype has only a few counts. The V gene is TRBV19, the J gene TRBJ1-1; D remains ambiguous. The CDR3 has 15 amino acids. The ends were cut back, 3 bases at V and 3 bases at J, with 14 bases in the middle. Germline values: CDR1 LNHDA, CDR2 SQIVND (reference sequence). The CDR3 sequence is CASSIVLGLDTEAFF. CDR3 coding DNA: TGTGCCAGTAGTATTGTACTTGGGTTGGACACTGAAGCTTTCTTT.

In DNA form, the CDR3 reads TGCAGCGCCCAGGGATCCGGGGCCAACGTCCTGACTTTC. This gives the protein CSAQGSGANVLTF. The chain couples TRBV29-1 to TRBJ2-6, with D perhaps TRBD1 (5 bases). V lost 7 bases to trimming and J lost 4 bases, with 11 bases between them. This CDR3 comprises 13 residues. Germline V lookup: CDR1 SQVTM, CDR2 ANQGSEA.

CDR3: CASSLVGSRVTEAFF. The CDR3 DNA sequence: TGTGCCAGCAGCTTAGTCGGTAGCAGGGTGACTGAAGCTTTCTTT. The rearrangement uses TRBV7-9 and TRBJ1-1; tentatively, D is TRBD1 (5 bases). The germline gives CDR1 SEHNR, CDR2 FQNEAQ (reference sequence). CDR3 length: 15 amino acids. Trimming left V 1 base short and J 5 bases short, with 14 bases between.

The J gene is TRBJ2-6, the V gene TRBV28, with D perhaps TRBD2 (6 bases). The CDR3 has 18 residues. Germline-derived CDR1 and CDR2 are MDHEN and SYDVKM. V was clipped by 1 base and J by 2 bases, with 15 bases between them. The CDR3 reads CASSLLIGRVAGANVLTF. The CDR3 DNA reads as TGTGCCAGCAGTTTATTGATCGGGAGAGTAGCTGGGGCCAACGTCCTGACTTTC. Full variable domain (missing parts from reference TRBV28 and TRBJ2-6): DVKVTQSSRYLVKRTGEKVFLECVQDMDHENMFWYRQDPGLGLRLIYFSYDVKMKEKGDIPEGYSVSREKKERFSLILESASTNQTSMYLCASSLLIGRVAGANVLTFGAGSRLTVL.

This clonotype turned up a few times. V and J are TRBV4-2 and TRBJ2-5, with D possibly TRBD2 on 6 matching bases. The J call is in doubt because the DNA end fits TRBJ2-1 better. The germline gives CDR1 LGHNA, CDR2 YNFKEQ. This CDR3 spans 15 amino acids. The CDR3: CASSPTGTSYNEQFF. The CDR3 nucleotides are TGTGCCAGCAGCCCTACCGGGACTTCATACAATGAGCAGTTCTTC.

This clonotype has just a few counts. The V call is TRBV27, the J call TRBJ1-5, with no clear D. The V end was cut by 10 bases, the J end by 9 bases, with 25 bases between. Germline CDR1 MNHEY, CDR2 SMNVEV (reference sequence). The CDR3 length is 15 residues. Here the CDR3 DNA reads TGTGCCACCCAGAGTAACATGGGTACTGGGCGGCCCCAGCATTTT. Its protein product is CATQSNMGTGRPQHF.

The J gene is TRBJ2-5, the V gene TRBV3-1; a possible D gene is TRBD2 (7 bases). Germline CDR1 is LGHDT and CDR2 is YNNKEL (reference sequence). V was clipped by 0 bases and J by 5 bases, with 13 bases between them. This CDR3 is built from 15 residues. CDR3 residues: CASSQDKGGWETQYF. DNA for the CDR3: TGTGCCAGCAGCCAAGATAAGGGGGGGTGGGAGACCCAGTACTTC.

This clonotype was found many times. The genes are TRBV10-3 and TRBJ2-1; unclear D gene. Germline V gene lookup returns CDR1 ENHRY and CDR2 SYGVKD. This CDR3 spans 12 amino acids. The V and J ends lost 5 bases and 7 bases respectively, with 9 bases between them. CDR3 DNA: TGTGCCATCAGTCACGCAGAAAATGAGCAGTTCTTC. Residues: CAISHAENEQFF.

The genes are TRBV5-1 and TRBJ1-2; D uncertain. Germline assignment: CDR1 SGHRS and CDR2 YFSETQ. The CDR3 is made up of 14 amino acids. Trimming left V 4 bases short and J 3 bases short, with 13 bases between. The CDR3 coding sequence is TGCGCCAGCAGCGGAGCAGGATTTGACTATGGCTACACCTTC. Protein sequence: CASSGAGFDYGYTF. Complete variable domain (other parts from reference TRBV5-1 and TRBJ1-2): KAGVTQTPRYLIKTRGQQVTLSCSPISGHRSVSWYQQTPGQGLQFLFEYFSETQRNKGNFPGRFSGRQFSNSRSEMNVSTLELGDSALYLCASSGAGFDYGYTFGSGTRLTVV.

This clonotype was observed many times. One end of the junction is discordant with germline, which a read error may explain. The rearrangement uses TRBV5-1 and TRBJ2-5; D unclear. The DNA end is more similar to TRBJ2-7, so the J call may be wrong. In germline, CDR1 is SGHRS, CDR2 YFSETQ. This CDR3 contains 12 residues. CDR3 in amino acids: CASSFDGYEQYF. For the CDR3, the DNA is TGTGCCAGCAGCTTTGATGGCTACGAGCAGTACTTC.

This clonotype has more than one count but fewer than ten. The rearrangement uses TRBV20-1 and TRBJ2-1, with TRBD2 identical over 7 bases. V trimming: 3 bases; J trimming: 11 bases; junction bases outside the gene matches: 7. The CDR3 consists of 12 residues. The germline gives CDR1 DFQATT, CDR2 SNEGSKA (reference sequence). DNA of the CDR3: TGCAGTGCTAGTCAAGCCGGGACTAAGCAGTTCTTC. This codes for CSASQAGTKQFF.

The chain employs TRBV18 and TRBJ1-1, with D unresolved. Trimming took off 3 bases at V and 0 bases at J, with 8 bases between the two ends. CDR3 size: 14 residues. Germline V gene sequence: CDR1 KGHSH, CDR2 LQKENI. The CDR3 region is CASSPTFLNTEAFF. In DNA, the CDR3 is TGTGCCAGCTCACCTACTTTCTTGAACACTGAAGCTTTCTTT.

The chain links TRBV6-2 or TRBV6-3 to TRBJ1-1; TRBD1 agrees at 7 bases. The ends lost 6 bases at V and 4 bases at J; junction bases unmatched: 5. CDR1 and CDR2 from the germline V gene are MNHEY and SVGEGT. The CDR3 has 13 residues. CDR3 region: CASSPGQLTEAFF. The DNA for the CDR3 is TGTGCCAGCAGCCCGGGACAGCTCACTGAAGCTTTCTTT.

This clonotype was counted only a few times. J is TRBJ2-1 and V is TRBV5-5; 9 positions agree with TRBD2. The CDR3 sequence is 18 residues long. Losses at the gene ends were 6 bases for V and 1 base for J; bases not matched to a gene: 14. Germline V gene sequence: CDR1 SGHKS, CDR2 YYEKEE (reference sequence). The CDR3 bases are TGTGCCAGCAACCAACTTAATATCCTAGCGGGGTCCTACAATGAGCAGTTCTTC. It is translated as CASNQLNILAGSYNEQFF.

This clonotype was detected a few times. The chain is built from TRBV27 and TRBJ1-4, with 12 bases aligning to TRBD1. Germline CDR1 reads MNHEY; CDR2 reads SMNVEV (reference sequence). The CDR3 covers 16 residues. The V segment lost 6 bases and the J segment 6 bases; nucleotides outside the gene matches: 8. In nucleotides, the CDR3 is TGTGCCAGCAGCCAAGGGACAGGGGGCGCCCATGAAAAACTGTTTTTT. As protein: CASSQGTGGAHEKLFF.

This clonotype was picked up one time. The chain is built from TRBV7-6 and TRBJ2-5, with D uncertain. CDR1 is SGHVS and CDR2 is FNYEAQ in the germline V gene. Trimming took 5 bases from V and 1 from J, leaving 11 bases between them. This CDR3 is 14 amino acids long. The CDR3 bases are TGTGCCAGCAGCCTCAGTCCCTTCCAAGAGACCCAGTACTTC. The encoded protein is CASSLSPFQETQYF.

V is TRBV29-1 and J is TRBJ2-7; 8 bases align to TRBD2. Trimming at V came to 5 bases and at J to 6 bases, leaving 9 bases not matched to a gene. Germline lookup yields CDR1 SQVTM and CDR2 ANQGSEA. This CDR3 spans 13 amino acids. The CDR3 sequence is CSVMRGRWSEQYF. The CDR3 DNA follows: TGCAGCGTTATGCGCGGGAGGTGGAGCGAGCAGTACTTC.

This clonotype was seen only a few times. V and J are TRBV11-1 and TRBJ1-1, with 7 bases that match TRBD1. The CDR3 consists of 17 residues. CDR1 is SGHAT and CDR2 is FQDESV in the germline V gene (reference sequence). The V and J ends lost 5 bases and 2 bases, in that order; junction bases with no gene match: 14. CDR3 amino acids: CASSRYPGQPYNTEAFF. The CDR3 bases are TGTGCCAGCAGCCGTTATCCGGGACAGCCTTATAACACTGAAGCTTTCTTT. The variable domain in full, completed from reference TRBV11-1 and TRBJ1-1, reads EAEVAQSPRYKITEKSQAVAFWCDPISGHATLYWYRQILGQGPELLVQFQDESVVDDSQLPKDRFSAERLKGVDSTLKIQPAELGDSAMYLCASSRYPGQPYNTEAFFGQGTRLTVV.

This clonotype was detected a few times. V and J are TRBV6-2 or TRBV6-3 and TRBJ2-1; D is uncertain. CDR1 is MNHEY, CDR2 SVGEGT, per germline. The CDR3 loop spans 13 amino acids. Trimming cost V 3 bases and J 4 bases, with 7 bases left between them. This chain's CDR3 is CASSYYEYNEQFF. The CDR3 DNA sequence: TGTGCCAGCAGTTATTATGAATACAATGAGCAGTTCTTC.

V usage is TRBV13 and J usage is TRBJ1-2; no reliable D call. V lost 0 bases and J lost 3, with 11 bases in between. The germline CDR1 and CDR2 sequences are PRHDT and FYEKMQ (reference sequence). The CDR3 covers 15 residues. This CDR3 is CASSLGSRKHYGYTF. CDR3 nucleotides: TGTGCCAGCAGCTTAGGGTCTCGGAAGCACTATGGCTACACCTTC.

This clonotype was seen more than once but under ten times. This chain links TRBV24-1 with TRBJ1-1, with TRBD1 as a possible D gene (5 bases). V dropped 4 bases and J dropped 8 bases, with 13 bases sitting between them. The CDR3 is 13 amino acids. CDR1 and CDR2 from the germline V gene are KGHDR and SFDVKD. The CDR3 sequence is CATSDAGTPEAFF. In DNA, the CDR3 is TGTGCCACCAGTGACGCCGGGACCCCCGAAGCTTTCTTT.

The V gene is TRBV29-1, the J gene TRBJ1-1, with unresolved D. Per the germline V gene, CDR1 is SQVTM and CDR2 is ANQGSEA. This CDR3 has 12 amino acids. V was clipped by 4 bases and J by 3 bases, with 9 bases between them. CDR3 sequence: CSVVWGDTEAFF. The CDR3 nucleotides are TGCAGCGTTGTCTGGGGAGACACTGAAGCTTTCTTT.